This T cell receptor (beta chain) was identified in a study of patients and donors after allogeneic stem cell transplantation. Germline CDR1 KGHDR, CDR2 SFDVKD. CDR3 length equals 16 residues. V was clipped by 2 bases and J by 4 bases; unmatched bases: 6. Each CDR3 protein gets one entry after TCRdb re-called the RT-PCR reads with MiXCR. The sample contains roughly 960,000 distinct CDR3 sequences, roughly 18% of which appear only once. The chain links TRBV24-1 to TRBJ1-2; 10 positions match TRBD1. The specimen was blood, either unsorted or a sorted T cell fraction (not recorded which). The sequence derives from a human donor who was either an allogeneic HSCT recipient or a stem cell or donor lymphocyte infusion donor (not recorded which). It is not recorded whose cells these are; they may come from a transplant donor. The DNA of the CDR3 is TGTGCCACCAGTGATTCGGACAGGGGGACTCTCTATGGCTACACCTTC. It specifies CATSDSDRGTLYGYTF.